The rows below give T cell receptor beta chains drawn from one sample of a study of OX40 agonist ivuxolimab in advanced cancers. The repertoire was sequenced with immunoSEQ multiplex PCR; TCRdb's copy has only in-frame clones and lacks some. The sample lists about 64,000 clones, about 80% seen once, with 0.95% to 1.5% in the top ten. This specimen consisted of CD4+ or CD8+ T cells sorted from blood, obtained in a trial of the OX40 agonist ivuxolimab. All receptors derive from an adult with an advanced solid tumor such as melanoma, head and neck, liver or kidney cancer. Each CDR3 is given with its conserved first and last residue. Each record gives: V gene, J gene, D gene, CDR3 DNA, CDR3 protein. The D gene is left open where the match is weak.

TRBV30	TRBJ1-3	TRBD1	TGTGCCTCCTCAGGGGGCGCGGGATTTGGAAACACCATATATTTT	CASSGGAGFGNTIYF
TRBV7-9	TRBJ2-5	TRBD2	TGTGCCAGCAGCCCATACTCCGGGGCCGGGGGGGAGACCCAGTACTTC	CASSPYSGAGGETQYF
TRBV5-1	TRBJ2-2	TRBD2	TGCGCCAGCAGCTTGGCCGGCGGGGGGGCCGACGGGGAGCTGTTTTTT	CASSLAGGGADGELFF
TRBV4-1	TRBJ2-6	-	TGCGCCAGCAGCCAAGATCGCGGAGACAGGACCTCCTCTGGGGCCAACGTCCTGACTTTC	CASSQDRGDRTSSGANVLTF
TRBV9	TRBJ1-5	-	TGTGCCAGCAGCGTCTCAGGGAGAGGCAATCAGCCCCAGCATTTT	CASSVSGRGNQPQHF
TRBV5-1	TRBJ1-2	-	TGCGCCAGCAGCTTGGCCGGTCAGGGTGACTATGGCTACACCTTC	CASSLAGQGDYGYTF
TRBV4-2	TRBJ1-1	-	TGTGCCAGCAGCCAAGAGAATGCGGGGGATACTGAAGCTTTCTTT	CASSQENAGDTEAFF
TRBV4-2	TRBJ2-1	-	TGTGCCAGCAGCCAGTCAGTGGGAAATGAGCAGTTCTTC	CASSQSVGNEQFF
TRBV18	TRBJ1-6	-	TGTGCCAGCTCACCACCGGGGGGGATGGCCCACTTT	CASSPPGGMAHF
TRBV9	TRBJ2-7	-	TGTGCCAGCAGCCCGGACAGTCTACCCTACGAGCAGTACTTC	CASSPDSLPYEQYF
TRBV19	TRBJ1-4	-	TGTGCCAGTAGTACGGTCGCTTCCGCCGCGGAAAAACTGTTTTTT	CASSTVASAAEKLFF
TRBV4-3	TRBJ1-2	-	TGCGCCAGCAGCCAAGTGGAGAGCTATGGCTACACCTTC	CASSQVESYGYTF
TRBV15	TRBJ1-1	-	TGTGCCACCAGCAGAGATTCGTATAGGGGATTCACTGAAGCTTTCTTT	CATSRDSYRGFTEAFF
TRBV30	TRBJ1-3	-	TGTGCCTGGACCTCCCTTGGAGGGCGGATCTCTGGAAACACCATATATTTT	CAWTSLGGRISGNTIYF